This T cell receptor beta chain stems from a study of blood T cell repertoires in COVID-19 (TCRdb year 2020). Regarding the complete study: Collaborator samples came from the United States, Italy and Spain and covered acute and convalescent phases of COVID-19. Where available, HLA class I and class II types were obtained from metadata supplied by the sample provider rather than from assay-based typing. A de-identified subject ID, COVID-19 status, age in years and sex were almost always included in the sample metadata. The dataset comprised deeply sampled blood TCRbeta repertoires from subjects exposed to, actively infected with, or recovered from COVID-19. A freely available public database, intended as a resource for researchers studying the immune response to SARS-CoV-2, is where the repertoires were released. The samples were drawn from the first 160 participants of the ongoing ImmuneRACE study and from some 1,300 subjects provided by 6 global collaborators. The prospective study material was composed of cDNA or gDNA derived from T cells, B-cell-depleted T cells, or PBMCs.

The immunoSEQ Assay, a bias-controlled multiplex PCR, was used to amplify TCRbeta CDR3 regions from genomic DNA. In the paper's pipeline: Within the assay, amplification of reference gene primers was used to estimate how many nucleated cells each sample contained. Sequence reads were collapsed and filtered to measure the absolute abundance of every unique TCRbeta CDR3 rearrangement. Productive Simpson clonality was computed per sample as the square root of Simpson's diversity index over productive rearrangements. TCRdb retrieved this table from immuneACCESS and kept in-frame rearrangements only. Not all clones are present; in checked studies, unresolved V genes account for under half, and no reason is known for the remainder. The D gene and trimming were derived from the DNA, and the V and J assignments and clone size from that table. The sample yields about 180,000 clones; approximately 85% were counted once. The top ten clonotypes cover around 9.9% of the sample.

Points on this clone: Its cognate antigen has yet to be identified. Within one base of it there is no much larger clone, and no base qualities were kept.

General conclusions and limits of the study: The amount of clinical and demographic metadata varied by source and participant and was provided uncurated.

Each collaborating institution followed its own protocols to collect whole blood in K2EDTA tubes. For TCRbeta analysis, collaborators shipped samples in one of three forms: frozen whole blood, isolated PBMCs, or DNA extracted from either of those sample types. The receptor was isolated from a human donor with active or convalescent COVID-19. The donor label of this sample is uncertain. Sequenced sample: peripheral blood.

CDR3 reads: CASSVGGGALEQYF. The DNA sequence is TGTGCCAGCAGCGTAGGAGGGGGGGCCCTCGAGCAGTACTTC. This chain is built from TRBV9 and TRBJ2-7; perhaps TRBD2 is the D gene, with 7 bases matching. V drops 0 bases and J drops 6 bases, leaving 13 bases in between. From the cysteine up to the phenylalanine, the CDR3 has a length of 14 residues. Only the CDR3 region is kept as DNA, spanning 42 bases read in frame from base 1. Per the germline V gene, SGDLS is the CDR1 and YYNGEE is the CDR2. The full variable domain, completed from the reference TRBV9 and TRBJ2-7 proteins outside the CDR3, reads DSGVTQTPKHLITATGQRVTLRCSPRSGDLSVYWYQQSLDQGLQFLIQYYNGEERAKGNILERFSAQQFPDLHSELNLSSLELGDSALYFCASSVGGGALEQYFGPGTRLTVT.